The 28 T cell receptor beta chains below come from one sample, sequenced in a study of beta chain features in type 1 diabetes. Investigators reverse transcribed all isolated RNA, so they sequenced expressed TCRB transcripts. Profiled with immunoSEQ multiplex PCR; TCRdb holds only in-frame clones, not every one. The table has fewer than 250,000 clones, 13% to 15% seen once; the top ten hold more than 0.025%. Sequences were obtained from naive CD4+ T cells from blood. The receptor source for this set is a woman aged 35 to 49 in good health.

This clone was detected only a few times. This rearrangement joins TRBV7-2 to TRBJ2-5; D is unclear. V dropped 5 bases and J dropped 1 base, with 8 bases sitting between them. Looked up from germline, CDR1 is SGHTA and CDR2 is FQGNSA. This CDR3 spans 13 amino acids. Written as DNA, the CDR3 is TGTGCCAGCAGCCCAGGCCCCCAAGAGACCCAGTACTTC. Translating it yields CASSPGPQETQYF. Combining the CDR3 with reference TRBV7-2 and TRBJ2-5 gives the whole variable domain GAGVSQSPSNKVTEKGKDVELRCDPISGHTALYWYRQSLGQGLEFLIYFQGNSAPDKSGLPSDRFSAERTGGSVSTLTIQRTQQEDSAVYLCASSPGPQETQYFGPGTRLLVL.

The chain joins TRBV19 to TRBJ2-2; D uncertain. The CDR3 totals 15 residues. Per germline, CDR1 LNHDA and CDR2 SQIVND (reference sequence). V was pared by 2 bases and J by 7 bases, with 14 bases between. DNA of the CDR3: TGTGCCAGTAGTATAATCCCTGCTAGTTACGGGGAGCTGTTTTTT. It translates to CASSIIPASYGELFF.

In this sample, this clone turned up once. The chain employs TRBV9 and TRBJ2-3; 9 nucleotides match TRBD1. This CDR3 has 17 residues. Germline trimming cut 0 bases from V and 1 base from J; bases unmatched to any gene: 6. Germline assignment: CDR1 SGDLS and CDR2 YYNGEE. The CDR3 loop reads CASSVGHRDRGTDTQYF. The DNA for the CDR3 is TGTGCCAGCAGCGTAGGCCACCGGGACAGGGGCACAGATACGCAGTATTTT.

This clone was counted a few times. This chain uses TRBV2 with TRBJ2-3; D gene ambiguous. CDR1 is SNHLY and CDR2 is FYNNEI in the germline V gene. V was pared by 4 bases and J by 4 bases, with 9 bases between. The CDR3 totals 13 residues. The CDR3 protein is CASSGFISDTQYF. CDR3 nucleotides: TGTGCCAGCAGTGGTTTTATTTCAGATACGCAGTATTTT.

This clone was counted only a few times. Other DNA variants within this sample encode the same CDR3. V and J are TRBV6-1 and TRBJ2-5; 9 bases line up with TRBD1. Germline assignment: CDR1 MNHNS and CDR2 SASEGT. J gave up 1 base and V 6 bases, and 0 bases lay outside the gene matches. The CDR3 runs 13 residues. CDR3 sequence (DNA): TGTGCCAGCAGGACAGGGGGCCAAGAGACCCAGTACTTC. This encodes CASRTGGQETQYF.

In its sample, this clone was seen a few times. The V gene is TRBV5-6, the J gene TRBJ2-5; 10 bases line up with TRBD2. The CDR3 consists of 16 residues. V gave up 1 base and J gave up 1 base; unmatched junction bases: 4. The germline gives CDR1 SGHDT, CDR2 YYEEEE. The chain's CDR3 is CASSLISGGAQETQYF. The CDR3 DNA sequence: TGTGCCAGCAGCTTGATCAGCGGGGGGGCCCAAGAGACCCAGTACTTC.

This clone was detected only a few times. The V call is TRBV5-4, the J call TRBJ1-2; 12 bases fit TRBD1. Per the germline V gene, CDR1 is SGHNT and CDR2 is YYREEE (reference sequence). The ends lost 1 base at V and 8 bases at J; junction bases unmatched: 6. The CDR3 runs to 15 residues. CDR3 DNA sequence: TGTGCCAGCAGCTTGAGGGGACAGGGGGCGGGAGGCTACACCTTC. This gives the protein CASSLRGQGAGGYTF.

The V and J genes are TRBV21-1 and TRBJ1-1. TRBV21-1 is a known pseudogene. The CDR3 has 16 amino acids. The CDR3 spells CASSIALVSGEAEAFF. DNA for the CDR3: TGTGCCAGCAGCATAGCACTCGTCTCGGGGGAGGCTGAAGCTTTCTTT.

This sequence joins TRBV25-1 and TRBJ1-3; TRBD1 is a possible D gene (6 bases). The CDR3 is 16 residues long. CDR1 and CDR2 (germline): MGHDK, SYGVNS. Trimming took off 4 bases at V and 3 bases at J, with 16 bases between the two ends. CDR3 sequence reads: CASSGGPGAGGNTIYF. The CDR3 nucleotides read TGTGCCAGCAGTGGAGGCCCAGGGGCGGGTGGAAACACCATATATTTT.

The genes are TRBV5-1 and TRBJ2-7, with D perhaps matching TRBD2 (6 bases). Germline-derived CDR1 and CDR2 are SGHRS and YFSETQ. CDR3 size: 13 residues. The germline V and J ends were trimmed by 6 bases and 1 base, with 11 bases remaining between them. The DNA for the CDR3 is TGCGCCAGCACCGGGGCGGGGTCCTACGAGCAGTACTTC. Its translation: CASTGAGSYEQYF.

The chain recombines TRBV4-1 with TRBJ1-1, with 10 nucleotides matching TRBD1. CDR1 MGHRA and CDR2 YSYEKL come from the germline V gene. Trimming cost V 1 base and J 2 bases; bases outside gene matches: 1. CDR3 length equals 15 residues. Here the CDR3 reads CASSQGQGANTEAFF. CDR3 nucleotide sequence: TGCGCCAGCAGCCAAGGACAGGGGGCTAACACTGAAGCTTTCTTT.

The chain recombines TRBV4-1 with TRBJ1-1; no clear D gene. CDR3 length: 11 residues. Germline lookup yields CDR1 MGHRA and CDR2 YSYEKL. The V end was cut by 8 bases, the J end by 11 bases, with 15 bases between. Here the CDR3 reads CASEGPRRAFF. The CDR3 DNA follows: TGCGCCAGCGAGGGTCCCCGAAGGGCTTTCTTT.

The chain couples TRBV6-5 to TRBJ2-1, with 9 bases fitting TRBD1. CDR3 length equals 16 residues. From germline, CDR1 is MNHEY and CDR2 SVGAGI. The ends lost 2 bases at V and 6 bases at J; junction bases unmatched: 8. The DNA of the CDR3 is TGTGCCAGCAGTTACCACGGGACAGGGATGTTCAATGAGCAGTTCTTC. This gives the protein CASSYHGTGMFNEQFF.

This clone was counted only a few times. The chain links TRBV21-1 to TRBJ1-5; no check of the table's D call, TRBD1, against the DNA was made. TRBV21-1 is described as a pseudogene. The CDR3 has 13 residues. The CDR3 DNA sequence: TGTGCCAGCAGACATTATAGCAATCAGCCCCAGCATTTT. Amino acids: CASRHYSNQPQHF.

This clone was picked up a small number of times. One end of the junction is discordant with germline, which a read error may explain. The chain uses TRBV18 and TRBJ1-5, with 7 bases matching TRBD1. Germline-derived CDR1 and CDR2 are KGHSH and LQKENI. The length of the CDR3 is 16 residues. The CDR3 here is CASSPYREGGKQPQHF. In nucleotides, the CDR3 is TGTGCCAGCTCACCTTATCGCGAAGGGGGCAAACAGCCCCAGCATTTT. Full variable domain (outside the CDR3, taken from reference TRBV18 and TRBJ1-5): NAGVMQNPRHLVRRRGQEARLRCSPMKGHSHVYWYRQLPEEGLKFMVYLQKENIIDESGMPKERFSAEFPKEGPSILRIQQVVRGDSAAYFCASSPYREGGKQPQHFGDGTRLSIL.

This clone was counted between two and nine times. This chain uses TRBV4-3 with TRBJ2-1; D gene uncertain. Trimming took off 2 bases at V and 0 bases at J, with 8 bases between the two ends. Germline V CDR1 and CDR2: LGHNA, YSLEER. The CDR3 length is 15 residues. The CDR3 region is CASSQIMSSYNEQFF. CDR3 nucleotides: TGCGCCAGCAGCCAAATTATGAGCTCCTACAATGAGCAGTTCTTC.

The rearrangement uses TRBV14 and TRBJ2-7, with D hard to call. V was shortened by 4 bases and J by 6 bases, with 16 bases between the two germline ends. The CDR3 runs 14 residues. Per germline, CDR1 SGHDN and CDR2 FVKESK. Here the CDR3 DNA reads TGTGCCAGCAGCCGCGAGCCCACTGTCGGCGAGCAGTACTTC. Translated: CASSREPTVGEQYF.

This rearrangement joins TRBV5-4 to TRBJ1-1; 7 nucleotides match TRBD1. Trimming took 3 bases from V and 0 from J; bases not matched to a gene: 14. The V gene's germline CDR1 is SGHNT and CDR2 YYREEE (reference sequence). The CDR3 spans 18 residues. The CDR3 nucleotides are TGTGCCAGCAGCTCCGGGGTAGGGCAGGGGGTAGTGAACACTGAAGCTTTCTTT. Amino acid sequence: CASSSGVGQGVVNTEAFF.

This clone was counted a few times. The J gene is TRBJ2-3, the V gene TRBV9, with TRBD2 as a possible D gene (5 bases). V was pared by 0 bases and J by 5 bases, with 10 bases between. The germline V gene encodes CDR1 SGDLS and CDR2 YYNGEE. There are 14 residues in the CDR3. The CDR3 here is CASSVGLAGDTQYF. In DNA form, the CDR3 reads TGTGCCAGCAGCGTAGGGCTAGCTGGAGATACGCAGTATTTT. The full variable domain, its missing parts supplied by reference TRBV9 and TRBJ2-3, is DSGVTQTPKHLITATGQRVTLRCSPRSGDLSVYWYQQSLDQGLQFLIQYYNGEERAKGNILERFSAQQFPDLHSELNLSSLELGDSALYFCASSVGLAGDTQYFGPGTRLTVL.

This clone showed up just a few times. The CDR3 DNA reads TGTGCCAGCAGGGGGGGATCTGGAAACACCATATATTTT. Translating gives CASRGGSGNTIYF. The chain is built from TRBV6-5 and TRBJ1-3; tentatively, D is TRBD1 (5 bases). Looked up from germline, CDR1 is MNHEY and CDR2 is SVGAGI. Trimming left V 6 bases short and J 1 base short, with 7 bases between. CDR3 size: 13 residues.

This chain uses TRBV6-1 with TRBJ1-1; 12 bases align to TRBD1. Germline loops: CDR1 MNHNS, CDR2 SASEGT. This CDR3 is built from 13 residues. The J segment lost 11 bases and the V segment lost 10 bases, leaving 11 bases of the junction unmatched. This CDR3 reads CANKGTGGVPAFF. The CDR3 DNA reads TGTGCCAACAAGGGGACAGGGGGCGTTCCGGCTTTCTTT.

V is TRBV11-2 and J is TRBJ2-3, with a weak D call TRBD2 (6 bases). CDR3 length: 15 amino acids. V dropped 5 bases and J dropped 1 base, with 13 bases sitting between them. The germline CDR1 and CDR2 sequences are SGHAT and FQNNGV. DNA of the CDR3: TGTGCCAGCAGCGTCGTGCCGGGGGGCACAGATACGCAGTATTTT. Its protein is CASSVVPGGTDTQYF. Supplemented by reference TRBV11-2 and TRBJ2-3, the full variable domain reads EAGVAQSPRYKIIEKRQSVAFWCNPISGHATLYWYQQILGQGPKLLIQFQNNGVVDDSQLPKDRFSAERLKGVDSTLKIQPAKLEDSAVYLCASSVVPGGTDTQYFGPGTRLTVL.

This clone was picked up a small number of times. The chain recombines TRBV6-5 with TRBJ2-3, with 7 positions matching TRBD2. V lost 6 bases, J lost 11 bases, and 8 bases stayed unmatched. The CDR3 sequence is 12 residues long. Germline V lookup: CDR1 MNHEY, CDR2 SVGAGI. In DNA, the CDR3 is TGTGCCAGCAGGGCCTCGGGGGGAGGGCAGTATTTT. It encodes CASRASGGGQYF.

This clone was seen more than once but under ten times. The CDR3 DNA reads TGCGCCAGCAGCCAAGCTCGGGACAGTGGTATAAGTGGCTACACCTTC. Translating gives CASSQARDSGISGYTF. The chain employs TRBV4-3 and TRBJ1-2; 7 nucleotides align to TRBD1. V was clipped by 1 base and J by 7 bases; unmatched bases: 12. This CDR3 has 16 amino acids. Germline CDR1 reads LGHNA; CDR2 reads YSLEER.

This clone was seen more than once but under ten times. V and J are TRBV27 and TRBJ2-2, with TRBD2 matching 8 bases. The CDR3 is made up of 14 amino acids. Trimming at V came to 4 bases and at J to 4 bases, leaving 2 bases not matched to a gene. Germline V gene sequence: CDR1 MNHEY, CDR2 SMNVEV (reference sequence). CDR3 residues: CASSSLAGTGELFF. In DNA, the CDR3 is TGTGCCAGCAGTTCTCTAGCGGGCACCGGGGAGCTGTTTTTT.

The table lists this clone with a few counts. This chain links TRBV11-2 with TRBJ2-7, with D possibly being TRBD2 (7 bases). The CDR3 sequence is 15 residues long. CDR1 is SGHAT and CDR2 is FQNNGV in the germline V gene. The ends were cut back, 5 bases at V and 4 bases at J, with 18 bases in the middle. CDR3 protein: CASSPSWGGLYEQYF. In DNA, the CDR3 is TGTGCCAGCAGCCCCTCTTGGGGGGGCTTATACGAGCAGTACTTC.

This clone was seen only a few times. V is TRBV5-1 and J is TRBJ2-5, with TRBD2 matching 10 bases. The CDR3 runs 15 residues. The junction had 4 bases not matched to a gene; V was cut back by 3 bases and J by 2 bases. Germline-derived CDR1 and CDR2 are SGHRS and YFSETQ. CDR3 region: CASSSALAGQETQYF. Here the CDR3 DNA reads TGCGCCAGCAGCTCAGCACTAGCGGGGCAAGAGACCCAGTACTTC.

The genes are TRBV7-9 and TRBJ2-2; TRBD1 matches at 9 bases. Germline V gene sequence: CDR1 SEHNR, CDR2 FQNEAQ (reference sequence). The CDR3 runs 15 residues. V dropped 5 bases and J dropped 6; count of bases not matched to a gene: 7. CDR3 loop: CASSAGTGFPGELFF. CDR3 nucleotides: TGTGCCAGCAGCGCCGGGACAGGGTTTCCCGGGGAGCTGTTTTTT.